These T cell receptor beta chains were read from a single sample in a study of T cell changes during pregnancy in multiple sclerosis. Assay used: immunoSEQ multiplex PCR; TCRdb lists only in-frame clones, some missing. The sample has tens of thousands of clones, roughly 89% seen once. This material consisted of peripheral blood, taken after pregnancy. These receptor sequences come from a female donor in good health, enrolled as a control in a pregnancy study. CDR3s include the opening cysteine and the closing phenylalanine or tryptophan. The order of the fields is J gene, D gene, V gene, clone size, CDR3 protein, CDR3 DNA. A D gene is named only where the DNA matches it firmly. Where a row states a size, it is once, few, many or the class of an expanded clone; other rows omit it.

>TRBJ2-2|.|TRBV4-3|.
CASSPNWGSNTGELFF
TGCGCCAGCAGCCCGAACTGGGGCTCGAACACCGGGGAGCTGTTTTTT
>TRBJ2-1|TRBD2|TRBV5-1|.
CASSFSLAGQQYEQFF
TGCGCCAGCAGCTTTAGTCTAGCGGGGCAGCAGTATGAGCAGTTCTTC
>TRBJ2-7|.|TRBV6-4|.
CASSDSRAPLYEQYF
TGTGCCAGCAGTGACTCGAGGGCCCCCCTATACGAGCAGTACTTC
>TRBJ1-1|.|TRBV7-9|.
CASSLGAAGTEAFF
TGTGCCAGCAGCTTAGGTGCGGCGGGCACTGAAGCTTTCTTT
>TRBJ1-2|.|TRBV4-3|.
CASSQGGGAKGYGYTF
TGCGCCAGCAGCCAAGGAGGGGGGGCCAAGGGCTATGGCTACACCTTC
>TRBJ2-7|TRBD1|TRBV7-9|.
CASSSAHRGRGEQYF
TGTGCCAGCAGCTCGGCTCACAGGGGGCGGGGTGAGCAGTACTTC
>TRBJ2-7|.|TRBV7-8|.
CASSLGGGYEQYF
TGTGCCAGCAGCTTAGGCGGCGGCTACGAGCAGTACTTC
>TRBJ2-1|TRBD2|TRBV4-3|few
CASSRTISGVGGNEQFF
TGCGCCAGCAGCCGCACGATTAGCGGGGTAGGGGGAAATGAGCAGTTCTTC
>TRBJ1-1|TRBD1|TRBV19|.
CASSTLTGGTEAFF
TGTGCCAGTAGTACCCTAACAGGGGGCACTGAAGCTTTCTTT
>TRBJ2-3|TRBD1|TRBV5-1|.
CASSVGTAAADTQYF
TGCGCCAGCAGCGTTGGGACAGCCGCGGCAGATACGCAGTATTTT
>TRBJ1-1|TRBD1|TRBV7-9|.
CATLDRLNTEAFF
TGTGCCACCCTGGACAGGTTGAACACTGAAGCTTTCTTT
>TRBJ2-1|.|TRBV2|.
CAVSRGNKNEQFF
TGTGCCGTGTCGCGAGGTAACAAAAATGAGCAGTTCTTC
>TRBJ2-7|TRBD1|TRBV29-1|.
CSVYLQGAYEQYF
TGCAGCGTGTACCTCCAGGGGGCCTACGAGCAGTACTTC
>TRBJ2-3|.|TRBV6-6|.
CASENLQGFVTDTQYF
TGTGCCAGCGAAAACCTACAGGGTTTTGTTACAGATACGCAGTATTTT
>TRBJ2-3|.|TRBV5-8|.
CASSLVQGTDTQYF
TGTGCCAGCAGCTTGGTACAGGGCACAGATACGCAGTATTTT
>TRBJ1-6|TRBD1|TRBV4-2|.
CASSPGTGGSPLHF
TGTGCCAGCAGTCCCGGGACAGGGGGTTCACCCCTCCACTTT
>TRBJ1-1|.|TRBV5-4|few
CASSMSNTEAFF
TGTGCCAGCAGCATGAGTAACACTGAAGCTTTCTTT
>TRBJ2-7|.|TRBV19|.
CASSPRRNRASYEQYF
TGTGCCAGTAGCCCCAGGCGTAACAGGGCTTCGTACGAGCAGTACTTC
>TRBJ2-2|TRBD1|TRBV27|.
CASSSVGTDGRGSPGELFF
TGTGCCAGCAGTTCCGTCGGGACAGATGGTAGGGGATCCCCCGGGGAGCTGTTTTTT
>TRBJ2-1|.|TRBV9|.
CASSVMQGGNNEQFF
TGTGCCAGCAGCGTAATGCAAGGGGGAAACAATGAGCAGTTCTTC
>TRBJ2-7|TRBD2|TRBV19|.
CASSSPYSGGGYEQYF
TGTGCCAGTAGTTCCCCATATAGCGGGGGAGGCTACGAGCAGTACTTC
>TRBJ2-2|.|TRBV14|.
CASSHRRRVEGGGELFF
TGTGCCAGCAGCCATCGAAGGCGGGTTGAAGGTGGCGGGGAGCTGTTTTTT
>TRBJ1-1|.|TRBV5-4|.
CASSLGYRSNTEAFF
TGTGCCAGCAGCTTGGGCTACAGGTCGAACACTGAAGCTTTCTTT
>TRBJ1-2|.|TRBV4-3|.
CASSIEGGVGGYTF
TGCGCCAGCAGCATCGAGGGTGGGGTTGGCGGCTACACCTTC
>TRBJ1-2|.|TRBV13|.
CASSLGQGPVYGYTF
TGTGCCAGCAGCTTAGGACAGGGCCCGGTCTATGGCTACACCTTC
>TRBJ2-5|.|TRBV28|.
CASSLGGLQETQYF
TGTGCCAGCAGTTTGGGGGGGCTCCAAGAGACCCAGTACTTC
>TRBJ2-5|.|TRBV18|.
CASSPVPPSYSLETQYF
TGTGCCAGCTCACCCGTTCCACCCTCCTACTCCCTAGAGACCCAGTACTTC
>TRBJ1-1|.|TRBV18|.
CASSPVEGVNTEAFF
TGTGCCAGCTCACCCGTAGAGGGGGTGAACACTGAAGCTTTCTTT
>TRBJ2-1|.|TRBV18|few
CASSPYKAGEQFF
TGTGCCAGCTCACCATATAAAGCGGGTGAGCAGTTCTTC
>TRBJ1-1|TRBD1|TRBV28|.
CASSLGTGVTEAFF
TGTGCCAGCAGTTTAGGGACAGGGGTAACTGAAGCTTTCTTT
>TRBJ1-1|.|TRBV25-1|.
CASSRGVRTEAFF
TGTGCCAGTTCCAGGGGAGTGAGGACTGAAGCTTTCTTT
>TRBJ2-5|TRBD2|TRBV11-1|.
CASSFQSASGGAWETQYF
TGTGCCAGCAGCTTTCAGTCGGCTAGCGGGGGGGCTTGGGAGACCCAGTACTTC
>TRBJ2-3|TRBD1|TRBV19|once
CASSSGQGVADTQYF
TGTGCCAGTAGTTCGGGACAGGGAGTCGCAGATACGCAGTATTTT
>TRBJ1-3|.|TRBV28|.
CASRHQGDYPTNTIYF
TGTGCCAGCAGGCACCAAGGGGATTATCCGACAAACACCATATATTTT
>TRBJ2-7|.|TRBV27|.
CASSYAGGVAYEQYF
TGTGCCAGCAGTTATGCAGGAGGAGTTGCCTACGAGCAGTACTTC
>TRBJ2-7|TRBD1|TRBV30|.
CAWGQGSYEQYF
TGTGCCTGGGGACAGGGGTCCTACGAGCAGTACTTC
>TRBJ2-7|TRBD2|TRBV13|.
CASSSGGPTYEQYF
TGTGCCAGCAGCTCGGGGGGGCCGACCTACGAGCAGTACTTC
>TRBJ1-1|.|TRBV20-1|.
CSAPGRTEAFF
TGCAGTGCTCCAGGGAGGACTGAAGCTTTCTTT
>TRBJ2-5|TRBD2|TRBV11-2|.
CASSLLAGAPQETQYF
TGTGCCAGCAGCCTCCTAGCGGGGGCACCCCAAGAGACCCAGTACTTC
>TRBJ2-7|TRBD1|TRBV6-5|.
CASSYGGTGPTYEQYF
TGTGCCAGCAGTTACGGTGGGACAGGTCCCACCTACGAGCAGTACTTC
>TRBJ1-3|TRBD1|TRBV19|once
CASRDRGTYSGNTIYF
TGTGCCAGTAGAGACAGGGGAACCTACTCTGGAAACACCATATATTTT
>TRBJ1-6|.|TRBV19|.
CASCRGESPLHF
TGTGCCAGTTGCCGGGGGGAATCACCCCTCCACTTT
>TRBJ1-4|TRBD1|TRBV4-1|.
CASSQEGQEEPKLFF
TGCGCCAGCAGCCAAGAGGGACAGGAGGAACCCAAACTGTTTTTT
>TRBJ2-3|TRBD1|TRBV9|.
CASSVQRVGRDRGQDTQYF
TGTGCCAGCAGCGTTCAGAGGGTAGGCAGGGACAGGGGGCAGGATACGCAGTATTTT
>TRBJ2-7|TRBD1|TRBV28|.
CASRGTGTYGNEQYF
TGTGCCAGCAGGGGGACAGGGACTTACGGGAACGAGCAGTACTTC
>TRBJ2-3|.|TRBV20-1|.
CSPARDTQYF
TGCAGTCCCGCTAGGGATACGCAGTATTTT
>TRBJ1-1|.|TRBV18|.
CASSPGADEAFF
TGTGCCAGCTCACCAGGGGCAGATGAAGCTTTCTTT
>TRBJ2-1|.|TRBV7-7|.
CASGGGPYNEQFF
TGTGCTAGCGGCGGGGGCCCTTACAATGAGCAGTTCTTC